The sample holds many counts of the clone carrying this TCR beta chain. Its antigen remains unknown. Over 190 million TCR-beta sequences from 15-18 subjects came out of each sequencing run. TCRdb analysed the 5' RACE reads with MiXCR anew, one entry per CDR3 protein. The sample has about 74,000 distinct CDR3 sequences; 4% to 6% are singletons. The data derive from a study of neurological immune-mediated disorders. Whole-study findings and limits: Phylogenetic analysis grouped 18 of 34 multiple sclerosis patients' repertoires together, suggesting a possible repertoire signature.

2 million PBMCs stored at -80 C were the source of the unsorted libraries. The V gene lost 4 bases and the J gene lost 7 bases, with 14 bases spanning the gap. Germline lookup yields CDR1 ENHRY and CDR2 SYGVKD. The length of the CDR3 is 15 residues. Sequenced sample: PBMCs. The V call is TRBV10-3, the J call TRBJ1-6, with unresolved D. The clonotype originates from a man aged 18 to 30 with multiple sclerosis. The CDR3 DNA reads TGTGCCATCAGTGCCGGCCTGAATAGGAATTCACCCCTCCACTTT. Its protein is CAISAGLNRNSPLHF.